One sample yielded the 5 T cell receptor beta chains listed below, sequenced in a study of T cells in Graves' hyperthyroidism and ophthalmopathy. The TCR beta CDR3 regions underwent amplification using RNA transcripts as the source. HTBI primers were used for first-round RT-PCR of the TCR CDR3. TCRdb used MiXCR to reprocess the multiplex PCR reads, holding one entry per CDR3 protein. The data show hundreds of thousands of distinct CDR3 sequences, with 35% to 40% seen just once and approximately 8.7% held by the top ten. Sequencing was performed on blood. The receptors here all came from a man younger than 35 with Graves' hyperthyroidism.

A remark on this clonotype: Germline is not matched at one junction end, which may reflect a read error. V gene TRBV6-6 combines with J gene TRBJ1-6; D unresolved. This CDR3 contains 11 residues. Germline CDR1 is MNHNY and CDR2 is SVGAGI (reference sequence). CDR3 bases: TGTGCCGGCAGTGAGGGCTCACCCCTCCACTTT. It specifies CAGSEGSPLHF.

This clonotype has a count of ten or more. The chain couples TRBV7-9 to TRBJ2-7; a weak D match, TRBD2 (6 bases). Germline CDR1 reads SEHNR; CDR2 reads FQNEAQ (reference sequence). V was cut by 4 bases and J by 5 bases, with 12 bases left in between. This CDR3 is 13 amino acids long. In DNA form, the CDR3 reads TGTGCCAGCAGCTCGGGACTTGGGGACGAGCAGTACTTC. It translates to CASSSGLGDEQYF.

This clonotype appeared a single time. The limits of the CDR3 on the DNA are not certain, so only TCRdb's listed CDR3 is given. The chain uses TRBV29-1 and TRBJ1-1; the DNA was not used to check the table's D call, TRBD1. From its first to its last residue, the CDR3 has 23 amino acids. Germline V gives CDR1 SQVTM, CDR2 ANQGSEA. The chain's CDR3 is CSSQTSVYFCAISDAGGNTEAFF.

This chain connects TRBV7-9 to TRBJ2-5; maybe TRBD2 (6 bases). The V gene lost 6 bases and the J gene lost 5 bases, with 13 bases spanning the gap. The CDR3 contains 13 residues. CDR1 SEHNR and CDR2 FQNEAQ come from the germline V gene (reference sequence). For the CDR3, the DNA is TGTGCCAGCAGTGGCCCCCGGGGGGAGACCCAGTACTTC. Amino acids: CASSGPRGETQYF.

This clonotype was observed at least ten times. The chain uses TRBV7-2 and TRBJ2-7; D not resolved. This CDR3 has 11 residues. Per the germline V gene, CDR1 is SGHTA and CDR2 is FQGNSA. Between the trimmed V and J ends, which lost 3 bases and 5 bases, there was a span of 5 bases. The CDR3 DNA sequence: TGTGCCAGCAGCTTTGACCACGAGCAGTACTTC. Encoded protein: CASSFDHEQYF. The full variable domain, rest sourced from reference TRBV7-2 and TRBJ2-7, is GAGVSQSPSNKVTEKGKDVELRCDPISGHTALYWYRQSLGQGLEFLIYFQGNSAPDKSGLPSDRFSAERTGGSVSTLTIQRTQQEDSAVYLCASSFDHEQYFGPGTRLTVT.